These 8 T cell receptor beta chains share one sample of origin, sequenced in a study of blood T cell repertoires in COVID-19. Generated by immunoSEQ multiplex PCR, the TCRdb table keeps only in-frame clones and is missing some. In the table there are approximately 72,000 clones, around 92% of which are singletons. Sequencing input: peripheral blood. The receptor source for this set is a man aged 55 to 70 with acute or convalescent COVID-19.

This clone was found a few times. J is TRBJ1-5 and V is TRBV18, with D tentatively TRBD1 (5 bases). Germline loops: CDR1 KGHSH, CDR2 LQKENI. V dropped 2 bases and J dropped 3 bases, with 11 bases sitting between them. This CDR3 has 15 residues. The CDR3 region is CASSPGAGFNQPQHF. The CDR3 nucleotides are TGTGCCAGCTCACCAGGGGCAGGTTTCAATCAGCCCCAGCATTTT.

CDR3 in DNA: TGCAGCGTTGCGGGGAGGGACACGGGTGGCTACACCTTC. It codes for CSVAGRDTGGYTF. V and J are TRBV29-1 and TRBJ1-2, with D perhaps matching TRBD1 (6 bases). Per germline, CDR1 SQVTM and CDR2 ANQGSEA. The CDR3 spans 13 residues. With 4 bases removed from V and 7 bases from J, the gap between germline ends came to 16 bases.

This rearrangement joins TRBV5-1 to TRBJ2-7, with 9 bases matching TRBD1. Germline V gives CDR1 SGHRS, CDR2 YFSETQ. Germline trimming cut 4 bases from V and 1 base from J; bases unmatched to any gene: 6. The CDR3 runs to 15 residues. The CDR3 nucleotides read TGCGCCAGCAGCCCGCGGACAGGGGCTTCCTACGAGCAGTACTTC. Residues: CASSPRTGASYEQYF.

The rearrangement links TRBV28 to TRBJ1-6; D remains ambiguous. This CDR3 is built from 15 residues. The V and J ends lost 6 bases and 9 bases respectively, with 18 bases between them. Germline values: CDR1 MDHEN, CDR2 SYDVKM. CDR3 DNA sequence: TGTGCCAGCAGCCCTGCCCTGAGTGCGCGTTCACCCCTCCACTTT. This sequence encodes CASSPALSARSPLHF.

The chain combines TRBV5-4 with TRBJ2-1; 8 bases are a match to TRBD2. The CDR3 runs to 14 residues. V shed 3 bases, J shed 5 bases, and the junction held 4 bases outside the gene matches. From germline, CDR1 is SGHNT and CDR2 YYREEE (reference sequence). This CDR3 is CASSYAGGDNEQFF. CDR3 DNA sequence: TGTGCCAGCAGCTACGCGGGGGGTGACAATGAGCAGTTCTTC.

About this clone: One junction end disagrees with the germline gene, perhaps due to a read error. The chain carries TRBV7-9 and TRBJ1-5; no definite D call. CDR3 length: 13 residues. The V gene's germline CDR1 is SEHNR and CDR2 FQNEAQ (reference sequence). The CDR3 region is CASSPSSSALAAF. CDR3 nucleotides: TGTGCCAGCAGCCCTAGCTCATCAGCCCTAGCGGCGTTT.

The chain combines TRBV29-1 with TRBJ2-5, with a tentative D call TRBD2 (6 bases). CDR3 length equals 11 residues. In germline, CDR1 is SQVTM, CDR2 ANQGSEA. Trimming removed 7 bases from V and 5 bases from J, with 11 bases in between. The CDR3 DNA reads as TGCAGCGGGATTCGGGAGGAGACCCAGTACTTC. Amino acids: CSGIREETQYF.

The chain is built from TRBV19 and TRBJ1-5; D ambiguous. The V gene lost 3 bases and the J gene lost 0 bases, with 18 bases spanning the gap. The length of the CDR3 is 18 residues. From germline, CDR1 is LNHDA and CDR2 SQIVND (reference sequence). The CDR3 region is CASSILQIGVVSNQPQHF. As DNA, the CDR3 is TGTGCCAGTAGTATCTTGCAGATCGGGGTAGTTAGCAATCAGCCCCAGCATTTT.